This T cell receptor beta chain was identified in a study of T cells in Graves' hyperthyroidism and ophthalmopathy. Whole-study results and caveats: The model predicted ophthalmopathy a median approximately seven months before onset. Most clonotypes that expanded in the thyroid above 0.001 also showed up in blood.

This clonotype appeared many times. The antigen remains unidentified. Amplified regions were TCR beta CDR3 sequences from RNA transcripts. First-round RT-PCR with HTBI primers amplified the TCR CDR3 region. TCRdb re-called the multiplex PCR reads through MiXCR, storing one row per CDR3 protein. The sample holds some 270,000 distinct CDR3 sequences, approximately 25% seen once. The diagnoses drew upon clinical symptoms, serum thyroxine and TRAb, thyroid ultrasound and orbital computed tomography. This CDR3 has 19 residues. Germline V gene lookup returns CDR1 MNHEY and CDR2 SVGAGI. The trim removed 0 bases at V and 3 bases at J, leaving 14 bases unmatched.

The sample taken for sequencing was blood. This TCR derives from a woman between 35 and 50 years old with Graves' ophthalmopathy. The chain is built from TRBV6-5 and TRBJ2-4; 7 bases map to TRBD1. CDR3 amino acids: CASSYSRDVTGYGKNIQYF. The CDR3 nucleotides are TGTGCCAGCAGTTACTCGAGAGATGTGACAGGGTATGGCAAAAACATTCAGTACTTC.